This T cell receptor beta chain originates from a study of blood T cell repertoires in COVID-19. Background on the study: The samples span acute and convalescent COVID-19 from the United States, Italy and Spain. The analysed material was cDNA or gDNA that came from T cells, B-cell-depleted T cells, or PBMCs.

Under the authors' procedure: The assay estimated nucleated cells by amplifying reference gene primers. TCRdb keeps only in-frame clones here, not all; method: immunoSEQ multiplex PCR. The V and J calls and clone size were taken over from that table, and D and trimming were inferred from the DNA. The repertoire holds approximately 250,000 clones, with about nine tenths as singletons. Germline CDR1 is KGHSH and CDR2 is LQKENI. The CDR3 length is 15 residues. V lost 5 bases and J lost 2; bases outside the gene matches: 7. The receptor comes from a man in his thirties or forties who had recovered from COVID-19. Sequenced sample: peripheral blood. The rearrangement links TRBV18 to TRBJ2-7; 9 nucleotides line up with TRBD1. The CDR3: CASSTQGALTYEQYF. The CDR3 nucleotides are TGTGCCAGCTCAACACAGGGGGCTCTTACCTACGAGCAGTACTTC.